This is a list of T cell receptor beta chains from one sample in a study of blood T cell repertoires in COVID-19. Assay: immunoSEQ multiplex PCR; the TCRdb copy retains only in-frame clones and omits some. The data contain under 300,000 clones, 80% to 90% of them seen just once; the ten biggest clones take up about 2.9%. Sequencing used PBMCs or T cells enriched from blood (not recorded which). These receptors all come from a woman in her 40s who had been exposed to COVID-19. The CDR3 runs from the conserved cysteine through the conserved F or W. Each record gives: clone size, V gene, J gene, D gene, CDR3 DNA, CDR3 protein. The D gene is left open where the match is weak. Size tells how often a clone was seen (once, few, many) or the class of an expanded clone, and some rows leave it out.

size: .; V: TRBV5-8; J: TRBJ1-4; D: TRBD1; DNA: TGTGCCAGCAGCTTGAGGGACAGGGGGAATGAAAAACTGTTTTTT; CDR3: CASSLRDRGNEKLFF
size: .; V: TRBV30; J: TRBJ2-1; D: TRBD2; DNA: TGTGCCTGGGGACGACCGGGGGGGACACAATACTACAATGAGCAGTTCTTC; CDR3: CAWGRPGGTQYYNEQFF
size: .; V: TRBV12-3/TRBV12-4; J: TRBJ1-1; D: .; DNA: TGTGCCAGCAGTTTAGCGGCCTGGACTGAAGCTTTCTTT; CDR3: CASSLAAWTEAFF
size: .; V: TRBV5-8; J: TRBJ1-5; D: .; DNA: TGTGCCAGCAGCTTGGAGTTTGGGGAGAATCAGCCCCAGCATTTT; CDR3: CASSLEFGENQPQHF
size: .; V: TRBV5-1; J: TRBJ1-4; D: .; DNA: TGTGCCAGCAGCTTCCGGGACATTAATGAAAAACTGTTTTTT; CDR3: CASSFRDINEKLFF
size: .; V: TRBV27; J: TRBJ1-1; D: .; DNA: TGTGCCAGCAGTTTCCGAAGGGAGGGGACTGAAGCTTTCTTT; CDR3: CASSFRREGTEAFF
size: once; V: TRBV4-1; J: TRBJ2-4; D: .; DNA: TGCGCCAGCAGCCAAGAAATACGGACAGAAGCCAAAAACATTCAGTACTTC; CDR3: CASSQEIRTEAKNIQYF
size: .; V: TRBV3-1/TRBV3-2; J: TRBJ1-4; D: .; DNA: TGTGCCAGCAGCCACGGCCCGGGAGCCGAAAAACTGTTTTTT; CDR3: CASSHGPGAEKLFF
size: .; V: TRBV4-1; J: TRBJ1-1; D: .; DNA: TGCGCCAGCAGCCAAGGGACGGGACTTGAAGCTTTCTTT; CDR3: CASSQGTGLEAFF
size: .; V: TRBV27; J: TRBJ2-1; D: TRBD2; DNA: TGTGCCAGCAGTTTACGCGAAGGACTAGCGGGATATGAGCAGTTCTTC; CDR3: CASSLREGLAGYEQFF
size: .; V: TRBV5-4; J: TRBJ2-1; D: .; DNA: TGTGCCAGCATCCGCGGAGGCTACAATGAGCAGTTCTTC; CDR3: CASIRGGYNEQFF